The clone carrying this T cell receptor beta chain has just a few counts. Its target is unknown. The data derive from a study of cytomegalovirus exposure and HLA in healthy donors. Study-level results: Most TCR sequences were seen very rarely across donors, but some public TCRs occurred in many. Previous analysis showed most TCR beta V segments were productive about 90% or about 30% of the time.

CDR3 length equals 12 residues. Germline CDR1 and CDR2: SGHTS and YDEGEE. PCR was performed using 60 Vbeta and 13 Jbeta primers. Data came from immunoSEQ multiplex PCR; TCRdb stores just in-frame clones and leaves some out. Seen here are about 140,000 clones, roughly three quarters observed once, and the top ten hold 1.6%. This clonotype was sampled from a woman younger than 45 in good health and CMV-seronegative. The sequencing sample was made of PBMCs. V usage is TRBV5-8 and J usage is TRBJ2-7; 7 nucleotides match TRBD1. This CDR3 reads CASSLDRGKGDV. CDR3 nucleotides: TGTGCCAGCAGCTTGGACAGGGGAAAAGGAGACGTC.